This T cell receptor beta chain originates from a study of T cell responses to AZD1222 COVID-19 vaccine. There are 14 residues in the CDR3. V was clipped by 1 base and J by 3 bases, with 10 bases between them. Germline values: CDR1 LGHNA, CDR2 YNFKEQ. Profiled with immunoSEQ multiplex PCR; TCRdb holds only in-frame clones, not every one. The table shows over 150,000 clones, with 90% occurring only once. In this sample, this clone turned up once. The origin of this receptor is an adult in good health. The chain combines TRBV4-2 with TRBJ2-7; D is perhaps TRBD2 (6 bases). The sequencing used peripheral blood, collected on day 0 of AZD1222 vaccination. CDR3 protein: CASSQGWGVYEQYF. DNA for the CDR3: TGTGCCAGCAGCCAAGGTTGGGGGGTCTACGAGCAGTACTTC.